Following are 25 T cell receptor beta chains from one sample sequenced in a study of cytomegalovirus exposure and HLA in healthy donors. Method: immunoSEQ multiplex PCR; TCRdb's copy keeps in-frame clones and lacks some. The table shows approximately 300,000 clones, with approximately 90% occurring only once. The sample comprised PBMCs. These receptors were collected from a woman younger than 35 in good health and CMV-seronegative.

The CDR3 nucleotides are TGTGCCAGCAGCTTAGATCCCAGGGCCTACAATGAGCAGTTCTTC. Translating it yields CASSLDPRAYNEQFF. The chain is built from TRBV11-2 and TRBJ2-1; a weak D match, TRBD1 (5 bases). The CDR3 has 15 residues. Germline lookup yields CDR1 SGHAT and CDR2 FQNNGV. Trimming removed 0 bases from V and 2 bases from J, with 8 bases in between.

The chain joins TRBV6-1 to TRBJ2-7; 7 bases match TRBD1. With V trimmed by 2 bases and J by 2 bases, 3 bases remained unmatched. CDR3 length: 14 amino acids. Germline CDR1 MNHNS, CDR2 SASEGT. The CDR3 DNA is TGTGCCAGCAGTGAATTTGGGACAGCCTACGAGCAGTACTTC. Its protein product is CASSEFGTAYEQYF.

The V call is TRBV10-3, the J call TRBJ1-1; D is perhaps TRBD1 (5 bases). The CDR3 contains 13 residues. Trimming stripped 4 bases from V and 3 bases from J, with 9 bases between. CDR1 is ENHRY, CDR2 SYGVKD, per germline. CDR3 residues: CAISAVGDTEAFF. For the CDR3, the DNA is TGTGCCATCAGTGCGGTAGGGGACACTGAAGCTTTCTTT.

The rearrangement uses TRBV4-3 and TRBJ2-3; D call uncertain. CDR1 and CDR2 (germline): LGHNA, YSLEER. Trimming took 4 bases from V and 2 from J, leaving 13 bases between them. The CDR3 covers 15 residues. The CDR3 spells CASSPRRGPTDTQYF. As DNA, the CDR3 is TGCGCCAGCAGCCCTCGGCGAGGCCCCACAGATACGCAGTATTTT.

The rearrangement joins TRBV29-1 to TRBJ1-3; tentatively, D is TRBD1 (5 bases). With 5 bases removed from V and 7 bases from J, the gap between germline ends came to 15 bases. The CDR3 has 13 amino acids. Germline V gene sequence: CDR1 SQVTM, CDR2 ANQGSEA. CDR3 loop: CSVSLPPGNTIYF. The CDR3 DNA reads TGCAGCGTTTCGTTGCCCCCAGGGAACACCATATATTTT. Full variable domain (outside the CDR3, taken from reference TRBV29-1 and TRBJ1-3): SAVISQKPSRDICQRGTSLTIQCQVDSQVTMMFWYRQQPGQSLTLIATANQGSEATYESGFVIDKFPISRPNLTFSTLTVSNMSPEDSSIYLCSVSLPPGNTIYFGEGSWLTVV.

The chain combines TRBV5-6 with TRBJ2-3; 8 bases map to TRBD2. Germline CDR1 and CDR2: SGHDT and YYEEEE. CDR3 length equals 15 residues. V lost 6 bases to trimming and J lost 2 bases; unmatched junction nucleotides: 8. CDR3: CASNGTRNNTDTQYF. The CDR3 DNA reads as TGTGCCAGCAACGGGACTAGAAACAACACAGATACGCAGTATTTT. Drawing the rest from reference TRBV5-6 and TRBJ2-3, the complete variable domain is DAGVTQSPTHLIKTRGQQVTLRCSPKSGHDTVSWYQQALGQGPQFIFQYYEEEERQRGNFPDRFSGHQFPNYSSELNVNALLLGDSALYLCASNGTRNNTDTQYFGPGTRLTVL.

J is TRBJ1-1 and V is TRBV7-8; D is unresolved. Germline V gives CDR1 SGHVS, CDR2 FQNEAQ. Trimming pared 5 bases from V and 4 bases from J, leaving 11 bases between. CDR3 length: 13 amino acids. The CDR3 reads CASSTAGGTEAFF. In DNA form, the CDR3 reads TGTGCCAGCAGCACCGCCGGAGGCACTGAAGCTTTCTTT.

V is TRBV5-4 and J is TRBJ2-7; tentatively, D is TRBD2 (7 bases). CDR3 size: 15 residues. Trimming left V 4 bases short and J 3 bases short, with 17 bases between. Germline values: CDR1 SGHNT, CDR2 YYREEE (reference sequence). For the CDR3, the DNA is TGTGCCAGCAGCGGGGGGGGACCAGGGGACTACGAGCAGTACTTC. Translation: CASSGGGPGDYEQYF.

The chain is built from TRBV5-1 and TRBJ1-1; a weak D match, TRBD1 (6 bases). The CDR3 length is 15 residues. Germline V gives CDR1 SGHRS, CDR2 YFSETQ. The germline V and J ends were trimmed by 0 bases and 0 bases, with 9 bases remaining between them. The DNA of the CDR3 is TGCGCCAGCAGCTTGGTGGGGGCGGTGAACACTGAAGCTTTCTTT. Its translation is CASSLVGAVNTEAFF.

This chain links TRBV13 with TRBJ1-1; TRBD1 matches at 10 bases. After removal of 4 bases from V and 7 bases from J, the junction contained 15 bases not matched to a gene. The germline gives CDR1 PRHDT, CDR2 FYEKMQ (reference sequence). CDR3 length equals 17 residues. The CDR3 reads CASSSYAGDRGNDEAFF. The CDR3, as DNA: TGTGCCAGCAGCTCCTACGCAGGGGACAGGGGAAATGATGAAGCTTTCTTT.

This clone has only one observation. The chain is built from TRBV30 and TRBJ2-5; TRBD1 aligns across 12 bases. V lost 1 base and J lost 4; bases outside the gene matches: 4. Per germline, CDR1 GTSNPN and CDR2 SVGIG (reference sequence). The CDR3 sequence is 15 residues long. The chain's CDR3 is CAWSGGQGAGETQYF. In DNA form, the CDR3 reads TGTGCCTGGAGTGGGGGACAGGGGGCGGGAGAGACCCAGTACTTC.

This clone was detected only once. The J gene is TRBJ2-7, the V gene TRBV7-8; 7 nucleotides line up with TRBD2. This CDR3 region has 14 residues. With 1 base clipped from V and 6 bases from J, the junction kept 6 bases outside the gene matches. From germline, CDR1 is SGHVS and CDR2 FQNEAQ. CDR3 region: CASSLEAGGIEQYF. In DNA, the CDR3 is TGTGCCAGCAGCTTAGAGGCCGGGGGGATCGAGCAGTACTTC.

Only one count was recorded for this clone. The chain recombines TRBV11-2 with TRBJ2-1; 7 bases fit TRBD2. The CDR3 sequence is 16 residues long. CDR1 and CDR2 (germline): SGHAT, FQNNGV. With 1 base clipped from V and 7 bases from J, the junction kept 10 bases outside the gene matches. The CDR3 DNA reads TGTGCCAGCAGCTTAGCACTAGCGTCCCCTGGGAATGAGCAGTTCTTC. It is translated as CASSLALASPGNEQFF.

The table lists this clone with a count of one. This chain uses TRBV4-1 with TRBJ2-2; TRBD2 matches 7 bases. The CDR3 has 15 residues. Germline V gene sequence: CDR1 MGHRA, CDR2 YSYEKL. The V segment lost 0 bases and the J segment 6 bases; nucleotides outside the gene matches: 4. CDR3 residues: CASSQEAGLAGELFF. In DNA, the CDR3 is TGCGCCAGCAGCCAAGAAGCGGGGCTGGCCGGGGAGCTGTTTTTT.

The chain links TRBV9 to TRBJ1-1; D remains unclear. Trimming removed 4 bases at V and 3 bases at J, with 10 bases between. Germline assignment: CDR1 SGDLS and CDR2 YYNGEE. CDR3 length equals 13 residues. Here the CDR3 reads CASSPSGDTEAFF. In nucleotides, the CDR3 is TGTGCCAGCAGCCCCTCCGGAGACACTGAAGCTTTCTTT.

This sequence joins TRBV28 and TRBJ2-3; 8 bases agree with TRBD2. Germline V CDR1 and CDR2: MDHEN, SYDVKM. Trimming cost V 5 bases and J 8 bases; bases outside gene matches: 15. This CDR3 comprises 16 residues. The DNA for the CDR3 is TGTGCCAGCAGTCGCGGGACTAGGAAGTGGTTTGGTACGCAGTATTTT. It codes for CASSRGTRKWFGTQYF. The full variable domain, its missing parts supplied by reference TRBV28 and TRBJ2-3, is DVKVTQSSRYLVKRTGEKVFLECVQDMDHENMFWYRQDPGLGLRLIYFSYDVKMKEKGDIPEGYSVSREKKERFSLILESASTNQTSMYLCASSRGTRKWFGTQYFGPGTRLTVL.

This clone showed up just a few times. J is TRBJ2-1 and V is TRBV7-6; 11 bases align to TRBD2. CDR3 length: 16 amino acids. V lost 1 base, J lost 3 bases, and 2 bases stayed unmatched. Germline CDR1 is SGHVS and CDR2 is FNYEAQ. The CDR3 here is CASSLVGLAGYNEQFF. CDR3 DNA: TGTGCCAGCAGCTTAGTCGGACTAGCGGGCTACAATGAGCAGTTCTTC.

This chain joins TRBV7-8 and TRBJ2-7; D gene ambiguous. The CDR3 extends over 14 amino acids. Trimming removed 3 bases from V and 0 bases from J, with 9 bases in between. The germline gives CDR1 SGHVS, CDR2 FQNEAQ. The CDR3 DNA is TGTGCCAGCAGCTTCCGCGGAAGCTCCTACGAGCAGTACTTC. It codes for CASSFRGSSYEQYF.

The genes are TRBV6-6 and TRBJ2-7, with no clear D. Trimming left V 6 bases short and J 1 base short, with 10 bases between. Germline CDR1 reads MNHNY; CDR2 reads SVGAGI (reference sequence). This CDR3 has 13 amino acids. The chain's CDR3 is CASSNSGSYEQYF. DNA for the CDR3: TGTGCCAGCAGCAACTCCGGGTCCTACGAGCAGTACTTC.

V is TRBV11-3 and J is TRBJ2-3; D is undetermined. V was pared by 6 bases and J by 4 bases, with 8 bases between. From germline, CDR1 is SGHNT and CDR2 YENEEA. This CDR3 has 12 amino acids. This CDR3 reads CASSKSADTQYF. The DNA for the CDR3 is TGTGCCAGCAGTAAGAGCGCAGATACGCAGTATTTT.

The rearrangement uses TRBV27 and TRBJ2-1; 9 nucleotides align to TRBD1. The CDR3 covers 15 residues. The V gene end was trimmed by 7 bases and the J gene end by 4 bases; junction bases not matched to a gene: 8. CDR1 MNHEY and CDR2 SMNVEV come from the germline V gene (reference sequence). The DNA of the CDR3 is TGTGCCAGCAAGTCCGAGGGGACAGGGTACAATGAGCAGTTCTTC. Protein product: CASKSEGTGYNEQFF.

The chain uses TRBV5-1 and TRBJ2-5; D is perhaps TRBD2 (6 bases). CDR1 is SGHRS, CDR2 YFSETQ, per germline. The CDR3 contains 13 residues. The ends were cut back, 0 bases at V and 4 bases at J, with 7 bases in the middle. Here the CDR3 DNA reads TGCGCCAGCAGCTTGGACGGGGGAGAGACCCAGTACTTC. It specifies CASSLDGGETQYF.

This clone is a singleton in its sample. The chain carries TRBV11-2 and TRBJ2-3; weak D call: TRBD2 (6 bases). V was trimmed by 4 bases and J by 2 bases, leaving 16 bases between them. The CDR3 contains 16 residues. Germline V CDR1 and CDR2: SGHAT, FQNNGV. Here the CDR3 DNA reads TGTGCCAGCAGCTCCGGGGACTCCCTGGCCACAGATACGCAGTATTTT. It codes for CASSSGDSLATDTQYF.

V and J are TRBV7-9 and TRBJ2-3; 8 nucleotides align to TRBD1. The V and J ends lost 5 bases and 5 bases, in that order; junction bases with no gene match: 6. The CDR3 extends over 14 amino acids. Per the germline V gene, CDR1 is SEHNR and CDR2 is FQNEAQ (reference sequence). This CDR3 reads CASSTQGAEDTQYF. The CDR3 DNA reads as TGTGCCAGCAGCACGCAGGGGGCGGAAGATACGCAGTATTTT. The entire variable domain, with the rest obtained from reference TRBV7-9 and TRBJ2-3, is as follows: DTGVSQNPRHKITKRGQNVTFRCDPISEHNRLYWYRQTLGQGPEFLTYFQNEAQLEKSRLLSDRFSAERPKGSFSTLEIQRTEQGDSAMYLCASSTQGAEDTQYFGPGTRLTVL.

The rearrangement links TRBV29-1 to TRBJ2-1; a possible D gene is TRBD2 (6 bases). There are 14 residues in the CDR3. Trimming removed 4 bases from V and 0 bases from J, with 10 bases in between. The germline gives CDR1 SQVTM, CDR2 ANQGSEA. CDR3 residues: CSVGGKSSYNEQFF. The DNA for the CDR3 is TGCAGCGTTGGCGGGAAAAGCTCCTACAATGAGCAGTTCTTC.